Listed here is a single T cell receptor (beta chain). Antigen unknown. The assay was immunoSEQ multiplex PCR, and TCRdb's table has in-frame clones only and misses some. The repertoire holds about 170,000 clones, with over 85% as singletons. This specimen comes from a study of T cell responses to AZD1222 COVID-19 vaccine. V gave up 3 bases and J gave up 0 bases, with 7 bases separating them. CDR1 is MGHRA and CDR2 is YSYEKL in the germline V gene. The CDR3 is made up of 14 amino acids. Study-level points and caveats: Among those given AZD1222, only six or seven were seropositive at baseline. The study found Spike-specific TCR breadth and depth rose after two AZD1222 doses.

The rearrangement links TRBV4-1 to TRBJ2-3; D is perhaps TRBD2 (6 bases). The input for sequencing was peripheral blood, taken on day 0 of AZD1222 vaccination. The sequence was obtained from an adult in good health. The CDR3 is CASSQRGSTDTQYF. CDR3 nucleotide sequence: TGCGCCAGCAGCCAGCGGGGTAGCACAGATACGCAGTATTTT.